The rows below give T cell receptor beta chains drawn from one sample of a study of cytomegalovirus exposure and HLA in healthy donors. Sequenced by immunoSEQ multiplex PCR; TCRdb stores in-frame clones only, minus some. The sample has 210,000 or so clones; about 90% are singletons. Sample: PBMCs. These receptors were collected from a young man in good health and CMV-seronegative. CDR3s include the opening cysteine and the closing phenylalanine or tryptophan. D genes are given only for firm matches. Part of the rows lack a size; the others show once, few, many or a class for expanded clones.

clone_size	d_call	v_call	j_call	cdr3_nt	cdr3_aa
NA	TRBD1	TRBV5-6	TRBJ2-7	TGTGCCAGCACCCAGGGGGCGAACGACGAGCAGTACTTC	CASTQGANDEQYF
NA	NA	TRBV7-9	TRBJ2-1	TGTGCCAGCAGCTTAGTCCTACCAGGGGACAATGAGCAGTTCTTC	CASSLVLPGDNEQFF
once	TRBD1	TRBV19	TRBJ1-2	TGTGCCAGTAGTACTACAGGGGTTAATCATGGCTACACCTTC	CASSTTGVNHGYTF
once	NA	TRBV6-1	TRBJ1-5	TGTGCCAGCAGTGAAAATCGAGTGGTACAGGGCAGTCAGCCCCAGCATTTT	CASSENRVVQGSQPQHF
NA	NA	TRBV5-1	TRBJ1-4	TGCGCCAGCAGCTTGGACAGGGTAGAGGAAAAACTGTTTTTT	CASSLDRVEEKLFF
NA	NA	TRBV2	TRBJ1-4	TGTGCCACCACAACACATTTCGGGTCAGGGAATGAAAAACTGTTTTTT	CATTTHFGSGNEKLFF
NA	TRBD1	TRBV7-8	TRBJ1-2	TGTGCCAGCAGCCTGGGACAGGAAAACTATGGCTACACCTTC	CASSLGQENYGYTF
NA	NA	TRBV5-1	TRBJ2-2	TGCGCCAGCAGCTTGGCCGTCGGGAGCACCGGGGAGCTGTTTTTT	CASSLAVGSTGELFF
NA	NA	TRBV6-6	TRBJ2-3	TGTGCCAGCAGCCTTAGAGGGAGAGATACGCAGTATTTT	CASSLRGRDTQYF
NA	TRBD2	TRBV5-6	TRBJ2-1	TGTGCCAGCAGCTTGGAGATAGCGGGAGGGTTTGGCAATGAGCAGTTCTTC	CASSLEIAGGFGNEQFF
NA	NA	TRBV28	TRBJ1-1	TGTGCCAGCAGTCCACGGACAGTGAAGAACACTGAAGCTTTCTTT	CASSPRTVKNTEAFF
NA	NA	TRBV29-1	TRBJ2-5	TGCAGCGTTGAAGATTGGAGAGGAGAAGAGACCCAGTACTTC	CSVEDWRGEETQYF
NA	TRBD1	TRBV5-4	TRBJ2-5	TGTGCCAGCAGCTTGGCAACGGACAGGGGGCGTGAGACCCAGTACTTC	CASSLATDRGRETQYF
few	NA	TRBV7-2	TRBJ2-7	TGTGCCAGCAGCTTAGGGGGCGCTGTCCCCTACGAGCAGTACTTC	CASSLGGAVPYEQYF
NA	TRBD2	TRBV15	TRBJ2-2	TGTGCCACCAGCAGAGTTGCGGGGGGGGTGAACACCGGGGAGCTGTTTTTT	CATSRVAGGVNTGELFF
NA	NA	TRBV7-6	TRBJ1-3	TGTGCCAGCAGCTTAACCACCACTGCTGGAAACACCATATATTTT	CASSLTTTAGNTIYF
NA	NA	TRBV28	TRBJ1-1	TGTGCCAGCAGTTTGTCGGGACTGCTCATGAACACTGAAGCTTTCTTT	CASSLSGLLMNTEAFF
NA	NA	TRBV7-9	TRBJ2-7	TGTGCCAGCAGCTTAGGGTCGGGTTACGAGCAGTACTTC	CASSLGSGYEQYF
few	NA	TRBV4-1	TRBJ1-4	TGCGCCAGCAGCCAGGCAGGGCTAACAGTGGGGGGAGAAAAACTGTTTTTT	CASSQAGLTVGGEKLFF
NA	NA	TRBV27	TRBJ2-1	TGTGCCAGCAGGGACAGTGGACCCTACAATGAGCAGTTCTTC	CASRDSGPYNEQFF
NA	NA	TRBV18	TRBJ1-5	TGTGCCAGCTCGAAACAGGGTTGGGGCAATCAGCCCCAGCATTTT	CASSKQGWGNQPQHF